Listed here are 11 T cell receptor beta chains from one sample, sequenced in a study of early T cells in non-severe SARS-CoV-2 infection. A single record per CDR3 protein comes from TCRdb applying MiXCR to the 5' RACE reads. This sample has tens of thousands of distinct CDR3 sequences, with about 14% found just once. Sequenced here: whole blood, sampled at baseline. The receptors come from an adult who was a healthcare worker with PCR-confirmed SARS-CoV-2 infection or an uninfected control (not recorded which).

This clonotype was found once. The chain has TRBV5-4 and TRBJ2-3; 12 nucleotides align to TRBD2. Germline V gene sequence: CDR1 SGHNT, CDR2 YYREEE (reference sequence). V trimming: 4 bases; J trimming: 7 bases; junction bases outside the gene matches: 10. This CDR3 is built from 16 residues. The CDR3 DNA reads TGTGCCAGCAGCCGATTGACTAGCGGGAGTGTAAATACGCAGTATTTT. This sequence encodes CASSRLTSGSVNTQYF.

The gene calls are TRBV28 and TRBJ2-3; TRBD2 is a possible D gene (6 bases). Germline V gene data show CDR1 as MDHEN and CDR2 as SYDVKM. Trimming removed 4 bases at V and 1 base at J, with 12 bases between. This CDR3 comprises 15 residues. CDR3 loop: CASSSRLGGTDTQYF. DNA for the CDR3: TGTGCCAGCAGTTCCCGACTAGGCGGCACAGATACGCAGTATTTT.

This clonotype was seen a handful of times. In DNA form, the CDR3 reads TGTGCCAGCAGTTCCCTGTCGTCTTCGGGCAATCAGCCCCAGCATTTT. Translated, it gives CASSSLSSSGNQPQHF. The rearrangement uses TRBV6-2 or TRBV6-3 and TRBJ1-5; no clear D gene. In germline, CDR1 is MNHEY, CDR2 SVGEGT. V was cut by 4 bases and J by 2 bases, with 15 bases left in between. The CDR3 extends over 16 amino acids.

This clonotype was found a few times. This rearrangement joins TRBV12-3 or TRBV12-4 to TRBJ2-5; perhaps D is TRBD1 or TRBD2 (5 bases each). Trimming cost V 5 bases and J 7 bases, with 14 bases left between them. This CDR3 comprises 13 residues. DNA of the CDR3: TGTGCCAGCAGTGCCGGGGACCCAGGGACCCAGTACTTC. Translation: CASSAGDPGTQYF.

This chain joins TRBV15 and TRBJ2-7; a possible D gene is TRBD2 (6 bases). The germline V and J ends were trimmed by 3 bases and 5 bases, with 17 bases remaining between them. This CDR3 spans 15 amino acids. From germline, CDR1 is LNHNV and CDR2 YYDKDF (reference sequence). The CDR3 is CATSSPPSGFNEQYF. The CDR3 DNA reads TGTGCCACCAGCAGTCCCCCGAGCGGGTTCAACGAGCAGTACTTC. Drawing the rest from reference TRBV15 and TRBJ2-7, the complete variable domain is DAMVIQNPRYQVTQFGKPVTLSCSQTLNHNVMYWYQQKSSQAPKLLFHYYDKDFNNEADTPDNFQSRRPNTSFCFLDIRSPGLGDTAMYLCATSSPPSGFNEQYFGPGTRLTVT.

This clonotype showed up many times. The chain is built from TRBV29-1 and TRBJ1-3; D is possibly TRBD1 (6 bases). Trimming took off 7 bases at V and 2 bases at J, with 12 bases between the two ends. Germline V gene lookup returns CDR1 SQVTM and CDR2 ANQGSEA. CDR3 length: 13 amino acids. The CDR3 loop reads CSGSRGTGNTIYF. DNA for the CDR3: TGCAGCGGTTCCAGGGGTACTGGAAACACCATATATTTT.

This clonotype has more than one count but fewer than ten. The chain joins TRBV29-1 to TRBJ2-2; TRBD1 might be the D (5 bases). This CDR3 is built from 15 residues. Looked up from germline, CDR1 is SQVTM and CDR2 is ANQGSEA. V was clipped by 5 bases and J by 2 bases, with 15 bases between them. The chain's CDR3 is CSVRSAGQNTGELFF. The CDR3 coding sequence is TGCAGCGTTCGATCGGCTGGACAAAACACCGGGGAGCTGTTTTTT.

The V and J genes are TRBV2 and TRBJ2-1, with D tentatively TRBD1 or TRBD2 (5 bases each). Germline V gives CDR1 SNHLY, CDR2 FYNNEI. The CDR3 extends over 14 amino acids. The germline V and J ends were trimmed by 4 bases and 8 bases, with 15 bases remaining between them. The CDR3 region is CASSGDPPGHEQFF. DNA for the CDR3: TGTGCCAGCAGTGGGGACCCACCAGGCCATGAGCAGTTCTTC.

The sample holds a few counts of this clonotype. The rearrangement uses TRBV28 and TRBJ1-5; 7 positions match TRBD1. The CDR3 loop spans 14 amino acids. Germline V gene data show CDR1 as MDHEN and CDR2 as SYDVKM. V gave up 6 bases and J gave up 2 bases; unmatched junction bases: 4. The CDR3 coding sequence is TGTGCCAGCAGGACCACAGGGGGCAATCAGCCCCAGCATTTT. Amino acid sequence: CASRTTGGNQPQHF.

Many counts were recorded for this clonotype. V is TRBV12-3 or TRBV12-4 and J is TRBJ1-3; unclear D gene. The CDR3 is 12 residues long. Trimming took 4 bases from V and 4 from J, leaving 5 bases between them. The CDR3 DNA reads as TGTGCCAGCAGTTCTCTCGGAAACACCATATATTTT. The encoded protein is CASSSLGNTIYF.

This clonotype was found a few times. The rearrangement uses TRBV12-3 or TRBV12-4 and TRBJ2-3, with TRBD2 matching 7 bases. The ends lost 6 bases at V and 5 bases at J; junction bases unmatched: 8. This CDR3 is built from 14 residues. The CDR3 here is CASRPGLGQDTQYF. CDR3 coding DNA: TGTGCCAGCAGACCTGGACTAGGGCAAGATACGCAGTATTTT.